This entry lists 13 T cell receptor beta chains sequenced from one sample in a study of shared clonotypes between healthy human individuals (dated by TCRdb to the early 2020s). CD8 naive samples were CD45RO-negative cells positively selected for CCR7, giving a CD45RA+CCR7+ population that excluded TemRA cells. Receptor amplification or capture employed the immunoSEQ multiplex PCR assay. The table was pulled from immuneACCESS by TCRdb, which kept in-frame rearrangements only. Such tables lose some clones; where checked, under half of the loss comes from unresolved V genes, and the rest has no known cause. The sample profile shows more than 550,000 clones; about 92% of them were found once. The top ten hold roughly 22% of the sample. Sequenced sample: naive CD8+ T cells sorted from blood. The sample's cell subset or site label is to be understood as: CD45RA+CCR7+. These receptors originate from a man in his thirties or forties in good health.

This chain links TRBV6-6 with TRBJ2-7; no firm D call. Trimming removed 2 bases from V and 7 bases from J, with 9 bases in between. The CDR3 has 12 residues. Germline CDR1 and CDR2: MNHNY and SVGAGI (reference sequence). The CDR3 here is CASSYQKREQYF. The CDR3, as DNA: TGTGCCAGCAGTTACCAGAAAAGAGAGCAGTACTTC.

The rearrangement uses TRBV7-6 and TRBJ2-1, with D perhaps matching TRBD2 (6 bases). CDR3 size: 14 residues. Germline V lookup: CDR1 SGHVS, CDR2 FNYEAQ. Trimming took off 5 bases at V and 9 bases at J, with 17 bases between the two ends. CDR3 amino acids: CASSITPGSIEQFF. CDR3 coding DNA: TGTGCCAGCAGCATAACCCCCGGGAGTATTGAGCAGTTCTTC.

This clone appeared a single time. The V and J genes are TRBV6-1 and TRBJ2-1; D remains ambiguous. This CDR3 has 15 residues. Germline V gene sequence: CDR1 MNHNS, CDR2 SASEGT. V lost 3 bases and J 0 bases, leaving 9 bases between the germline ends. CDR3 bases: TGTGCCAGCAGTGAGTACACCTTCTCCTACAATGAGCAGTTCTTC. Residues: CASSEYTFSYNEQFF.

The chain links TRBV10-2 to TRBJ1-1; no firm D call. The CDR3 runs to 13 residues. V was shortened by 1 base and J by 5 bases, with 8 bases between the two germline ends. Per the germline V gene, CDR1 is WSHSY and CDR2 is SAAADI. CDR3 coding DNA: TGCGCCAGCAGTGAGTTCGTCTCTACTGAAGCTTTCTTT. Translation gives CASSEFVSTEAFF.

This chain uses TRBV27 with TRBJ1-1; 7 bases fit TRBD1. The CDR3 sequence is 13 residues long. CDR1 and CDR2 from the germline V gene are MNHEY and SMNVEV (reference sequence). With V trimmed by 2 bases and J by 3 bases, 0 bases remained unmatched. CDR3 amino acids: CASSLGTDTEAFF. For the CDR3, the DNA is TGTGCCAGCAGTTTAGGGACAGACACTGAAGCTTTCTTT.

The chain joins TRBV6-5 to TRBJ2-5, with D hard to call. The ends were cut back, 6 bases at V and 2 bases at J, with 10 bases in the middle. Germline loops: CDR1 MNHEY, CDR2 SVGAGI. CDR3 length: 13 residues. The CDR3 here is CASSSGLQETQYF. CDR3 bases: TGTGCCAGCAGCTCCGGGCTACAAGAGACCCAGTACTTC.

The V and J genes are TRBV7-8 and TRBJ2-7, with a possible D match to TRBD1 (6 bases). Between the trimmed V and J ends, which lost 4 bases and 3 bases, there was a span of 13 bases. Germline CDR1 reads SGHVS; CDR2 reads FQNEAQ. CDR3 size: 14 residues. The CDR3 sequence: CASSSRNRDYEQYF. The CDR3 DNA is TGTGCCAGCAGCTCTAGGAACAGGGACTACGAGCAGTACTTC.

About this clone: Different DNA sequences within this sample yield the same CDR3. The rearrangement links TRBV10-1 to TRBJ2-5; D is ambiguous. The CDR3 is 11 amino acids. The V end was cut by 3 bases, the J end by 4 bases, with 3 bases between. The germline V gene has CDR1 WNHNN and CDR2 SYGVQD (reference sequence). Here the CDR3 DNA reads TGCGCCAGCAGTGACGGAGAGACCCAGTACTTC. Translating gives CASSDGETQYF.

V usage is TRBV7-9 and J usage is TRBJ2-7; D perhaps matches TRBD2 (5 bases). The CDR3 is 12 residues long. CDR1 and CDR2 from the germline V gene are SEHNR and FQNEAQ (reference sequence). V was trimmed by 4 bases and J by 5 bases, leaving 9 bases between them. The CDR3 region is CASSSGIHEQYF. As DNA, the CDR3 is TGTGCCAGCAGCTCCGGGATCCACGAGCAGTACTTC.

V and J are TRBV7-3 and TRBJ2-3, with a possible D match to TRBD2 (6 bases). CDR1 and CDR2 from the germline V gene are SGHTA and FQGTGA. The length of the CDR3 is 13 residues. V lost 1 base, J lost 6 bases, and 8 bases lay in between. The CDR3: CASSLRRADTQYF. The CDR3, as DNA: TGTGCCAGCAGCTTAAGGAGGGCCGATACGCAGTATTTT.

This clone has more than one count but fewer than ten. This sequence joins TRBV30 and TRBJ1-1; tentative D call: TRBD1 (5 bases). The CDR3 sequence is 11 residues long. CDR1 and CDR2 from the germline V gene are GTSNPN and SVGIG (reference sequence). Trimming took 5 bases from V and 6 from J, leaving 10 bases between them. As DNA, the CDR3 is TGTGCCTGGGCCGGGGGATCTGAAGCTTTCTTT. Translating gives CAWAGGSEAFF.

The chain couples TRBV7-3 to TRBJ2-3; 9 bases align to TRBD2. The J segment lost 4 bases and the V segment lost 2 bases, leaving 7 bases of the junction unmatched. Germline CDR1 and CDR2: SGHTA and FQGTGA. The CDR3 extends over 16 amino acids. CDR3 residues: CASSLVAGGPSDTQYF. The CDR3 DNA reads TGTGCCAGCAGCTTAGTTGCGGGAGGGCCCTCAGATACGCAGTATTTT.

This chain joins TRBV27 and TRBJ2-1; TRBD1 matches 11 bases. Germline assignment: CDR1 MNHEY and CDR2 SMNVEV (reference sequence). This CDR3 has 18 residues. V lost 5 bases to trimming and J lost 6 bases; unmatched junction nucleotides: 15. The CDR3 protein is CASSKYRDRGIRGNEQFF. CDR3 sequence (DNA): TGTGCCAGCAGTAAGTACCGGGACAGGGGGATCCGGGGCAATGAGCAGTTCTTC.